Listed here is a single T cell receptor beta chain. Antigen: not known. Researchers collected 7.5 to 10 milliliters of peripheral blood from every single donor. The sample originates from a study of blood T cells in healthy people across ages. This CDR3 spans 15 amino acids. Germline CDR1 and CDR2: DFQATT and SNEGSKA (reference sequence). V was trimmed by 6 bases and J by 0 bases, leaving 18 bases between them. Next came a second PCR, run for about 6 to 11 cycles, which used a sample-barcoded 5' primer along with a J-beta primer mix. TCRdb reprocessed the 5' RACE reads with MiXCR, giving one entry per CDR3 protein. The sample holds about 1.4 million distinct CDR3 sequences, roughly 59% seen once. Study-level points and caveats: Diversity estimated from one million T cells was considered an underestimate.

The sample was blood. The chain carries TRBV20-1 and TRBJ2-7, with a possible D match to TRBD1 (6 bases). The TCR sequence derives from a man younger than 35 in good health. This CDR3 is CSAPKGDKSSYEQYF. CDR3 DNA: TGCAGTGCCCCGAAGGGGGACAAGAGCTCCTACGAGCAGTACTTC.